What follows describes a single TCR beta chain. Its matching antigen is unknown. Trimming pared 0 bases from V and 1 base from J, leaving 13 bases between. CDR1 is LGHNA and CDR2 is YNFKEQ in the germline V gene. The CDR3 has 17 residues. The PCR had 60 Vbeta and 13 Jbeta primers. Using immunoSEQ multiplex PCR, the repertoire was profiled, and TCRdb retains in-frame clones only, with some absent. The sample has 100,000 to 150,000 clones; around 74% are singletons. At the time of sampling, donors were nominally healthy, though unrecorded immune exposures were likely. The sample comes from a study of cytomegalovirus exposure and HLA in healthy donors. Study observations and caveats: Researchers catalogued over 150 TCR beta chains as cytomegalovirus-associated.

What was sequenced was PBMCs. This sequence originates from a male donor in good health and CMV-seronegative. The V call is TRBV4-2, the J call TRBJ1-5; perhaps TRBD1 as D (6 bases). In nucleotides, the CDR3 is TGTGCCAGCAGCCAAGATCTACAGGGATCCAGCAATCAGCCCCAGCATTTT. It codes for CASSQDLQGSSNQPQHF.